This is a list of T cell receptor beta chains from one sample in a study of T cells in Graves' hyperthyroidism and ophthalmopathy. MiXCR, run by TCRdb on the multiplex PCR reads, gives a single entry per CDR3 protein. The sample includes 300,000 to 450,000 distinct CDR3 sequences, 20% to 25% of them seen just once. Material for sequencing was blood. These receptors all stem from a man between 50 and 59 years old with Graves' hyperthyroidism. CDR3s include the opening cysteine and the closing phenylalanine or tryptophan. D genes are given only for firm matches. Some rows have no size entry. The others give once, few or many, or a class for an expanded clone.

TRBD2 many TRBJ2-1 TRBV27 CASSVTSGASYNEQFF TGTGCCAGCAGTGTGACTAGCGGGGCTTCCTACAATGAGCAGTTCTTC
TRBD2 . TRBJ2-1 TRBV18 CASSPTVRGSNNEQLF TGTGCCAGCTCACCAACTGTCCGCGGGAGCAACAATGAGCAGCTCTTC
TRBD2 . TRBJ2-3 TRBV10-2 CASSGGGSGNHRPDTQYF TGCGCCAGCAGTGGGGGAGGTAGCGGGAACCACAGGCCAGATACGCAGTATTTT
. few TRBJ2-1 TRBV7-3 CASSLTRSEYNEQFF TGTGCCAGCAGCTTAACCAGGAGCGAGTACAATGAGCAGTTCTTC
. few TRBJ2-7 TRBV25-1 CASSVLGVGVYEQYF TGTGCCAGCAGTGTCCTCGGGGTGGGGGTCTACGAGCAGTACTTC
TRBD2 many TRBJ2-3 TRBV20-1 CSAEFSGRADTDTQYF TGCAGTGCCGAATTTAGCGGGAGGGCCGACACAGATACGCAGTATTTT
. . TRBJ2-4 TRBV28 CASSPAGADIQYF TGTGCCAGCAGCCCCGCGGGGGCGGACATTCAGTACTTC
. few TRBJ2-5 TRBV4-1 CASSQAVGETQYF TGCGCCAGCAGCCAAGCAGTGGGGGAGACCCAGTACTTC
. many TRBJ2-7 TRBV28 CASSLGDVGYEQYF TGTGCCAGCAGTTTGGGGGATGTAGGCTACGAGCAGTACTTC
. few TRBJ1-1 TRBV7-9 CASSPWENTEAFF TGTGCCAGCAGCCCCTGGGAGAACACTGAAGCTTTCTTT
TRBD1 many TRBJ2-1 TRBV28 CASSLVGTGGLSNEQFF TGTGCCAGCAGTTTAGTCGGTACAGGGGGCTTGTCTAATGAGCAGTTCTTC
. many TRBJ2-1 TRBV7-6 CASSSEGIGWRNEQFF TGTGCCAGCAGCTCCGAGGGTATCGGGTGGAGGAATGAGCAGTTCTTC
. many TRBJ2-5 TRBV11-2 CASSLRMGVETQYF TGTGCCAGCAGCCTACGAATGGGGGTTGAGACCCAGTACTTC
. many TRBJ2-7 TRBV2 CASRGTGPHEQYF TGTGCCAGTCGGGGGACGGGGCCCCACGAGCAGTACTTC
. . TRBJ1-2 TRBV6-1 CASSMGRNYTF TGTGCCAGCAGTATGGGACGTAACTACACCTTC
TRBD2 many TRBJ2-1 TRBV3-1 CASSQAGLGEQFF TGTGCCAGCAGCCAAGCGGGACTAGGTGAGCAGTTCTTC
. few TRBJ2-5 TRBV20-1 CSASDTGLQETQYF TGCAGTGCTAGCGACACGGGACTCCAAGAGACCCAGTACTTC
. few TRBJ1-5 TRBV5-6 CASSLGVGNANQPQHF TGTGCCAGCAGCTTGGGCGTGGGGAACGCCAATCAGCCCCAGCATTTT
. many TRBJ1-1 TRBV2 CASSGRSMNTEAFF TGTGCCAGCAGTGGACGGAGCATGAACACTGAAGCTTTCTTT
. . TRBJ2-5 TRBV7-3 CASSFRGPETQYF TGTGCCAGCAGCTTCCGGGGGCCCGAGACCCAGTACTTC
TRBD2 . TRBJ2-3 TRBV4-1 CASSQGLAGGKDTQYF TGCGCCAGCAGCCAAGGACTAGCGGGAGGTAAAGATACGCAGTATTTT
. . TRBJ1-2 TRBV20-1 CSAHVGNYGYTF TGCAGTGCCCATGTAGGCAACTATGGCTACACCTTC
. . TRBJ1-5 TRBV28 CASSPFGSHSNQPQHF TGTGCCAGCAGCCCCTTCGGAAGTCATAGCAATCAGCCCCAGCATTTT
. . TRBJ2-2 TRBV5-1 CASSSSAGARLTGELFF TGCGCCAGCAGCTCCTCGGCAGGGGCTAGGCTTACCGGGGAGCTGTTTTTT
. . TRBJ2-3 TRBV15 CATSKSRDIADTQYF TGTGCCACCAGCAAATCCCGGGACATCGCAGATACGCAGTATTTT
. few TRBJ1-1 TRBV19 CASSPRADTEAFF TGTGCCAGTAGTCCGCGCGCAGACACTGAAGCTTTCTTT
TRBD2 many TRBJ2-1 TRBV11-2 CASSLAPASGVDEQFF TGTGCCAGCAGCTTAGCTCCCGCTAGCGGTGTCGATGAGCAGTTCTTC
TRBD2 . TRBJ2-1 TRBV9 CASSVSGGGNEQFF TGTGCCAGCAGCGTCAGCGGGGGGGGCAATGAGCAGTTCTTC
. . TRBJ1-6 TRBV2 CASSPGPVSNSPLHF TGTGCCAGCAGCCCGGGACCGGTCTCGAATTCACCCCTCCACTTT
TRBD2 many TRBJ2-7 TRBV11-2 CASSSLGTSGTLRTYEQYF TGTGCCAGCAGCTCTCTCGGGACTAGCGGGACGTTGAGAACCTACGAGCAGTACTTC
. few TRBJ2-1 TRBV12-3/TRBV12-4 CASSSKGTSSYNEQFF TGTGCCAGCAGCTCAAAGGGGACTTCCTCCTACAATGAGCAGTTCTTC